This T cell receptor (beta chain) stems from a study of shared clonotypes between healthy human individuals. Study information: Plates per donor: three CD4 naive, three CD4 memory, two CD8 naive, one CD8 memory.

There are 13 residues in the CDR3. Trimming took 4 bases from V and 5 from J; bases not matched to a gene: 4. Germline CDR1 is SGHTS and CDR2 is YDEGEE. This clone was observed a single time. Those who donated were healthy HIV-negative adults, with no recent acute infections or vaccinations reported. Nashville, Tennessee was home to all donors, who were Caucasian adults. Original handling: Junction-only sequences without quality scores came from ImmunoSEQ, so filtering differed. Clones were read by immunoSEQ multiplex PCR, and TCRdb kept only the in-frame ones, dropping some. For V, J and clone size, that table is used; D and trimming come from the DNA. The sample shows 650,000 to 700,000 clones, about 92% of them seen only once.

The rearrangement joins TRBV5-8 to TRBJ1-1, with 8 bases fitting TRBD1. Sequenced sample: memory CD8+ T cells from PBMCs. As for subset: CD45RO+ cells pooled with CCR7-negative TemRA cells. This TCR derives from a man younger than 35 in good health. Some clones in this sample may be carry-over from other donors' samples. CDR3 residues: CASSTGGWTEAFF. CDR3 coding DNA: TGTGCCAGCAGCACAGGGGGATGGACTGAAGCTTTCTTT.